The T cell receptor (beta chain) under discussion was sequenced for a study of shared clonotypes between healthy human individuals. Study-level results: The represented genetic and exposure-history diversity was limited by the small number of donors. Only blood was sampled; tissue repertoires likely differ.

For unsorted samples, genomic DNA was extracted from around 96 million PBMCs. This clone was detected only a few times. Its specificity is not known. V was cut by 1 base and J by 1 base, with 4 bases left in between. From germline, CDR1 is LNHDA and CDR2 SQIVND (reference sequence). This CDR3 has 13 residues. Only in-frame clones appear in the TCRdb table, and some are missing; sequencing was by immunoSEQ multiplex PCR. The sample shows more than 400,000 clones, more than 65% of them seen only once. The receptor was derived from a woman in her 40s in good health. Some clones in this sample may be carry-over from other donors' samples. The specimen was PBMCs. The rearrangement uses TRBV19 and TRBJ2-5; D gene ambiguous. In DNA, the CDR3 is TGTGCCAGTAGTATAGGTAGCCAAGAGACCCAGTACTTC. Its translation: CASSIGSQETQYF.